What follows are 17 T cell receptor beta chains derived from one specimen sequenced in a study of CD8+CD57+ T cells in acquired aplastic anemia. Researchers used genomic DNA as the template to profile TCR beta VDJ and CDR3. TCRdb fed the reads into MiXCR, producing one record per CDR3 protein. Among 310,000 or so distinct CDR3 sequences, around three fifths were seen once, and the ten largest hold approximately 1.2%. The sequenced patients had an expansion of CD8+CD57+ cells seen by flow cytometry. Sequenced sample: sorted CD4+, CD8+, or CD8+CD57+ T cells (not recorded which) from PBMCs. Every receptor here comes from a human donor with aplastic anemia.

This sequence joins TRBV2 and TRBJ2-2; tentative D call: TRBD1 (6 bases). CDR1 is SNHLY, CDR2 FYNNEI, per germline. V shed 8 bases and J shed 3 bases, with 16 bases lying between them. The CDR3 is made up of 15 amino acids. The CDR3 bases are TGTGCCAGCCGTCCTCAGGGGCTCGACACCGGGGAGCTGTTTTTT. Its translation is CASRPQGLDTGELFF. The full variable domain, its missing parts supplied by reference TRBV2 and TRBJ2-2, is EPEVTQTPSHQVTQMGQEVILRCVPISNHLYFYWYRQILGQKVEFLVSFYNNEISEKSEIFDDQFSVERPDGSNFTLKIRSTKLEDSAMYFCASRPQGLDTGELFFGEGSRLTVL.

This clonotype was detected only a few times. V gene TRBV25-1 combines with J gene TRBJ2-7, with D possibly matching TRBD2 (6 bases). CDR3 length: 14 amino acids. V was shortened by 2 bases and J by 4 bases, with 12 bases between the two germline ends. CDR1 and CDR2 (germline): MGHDK, SYGVNS. CDR3 protein: CASSEGGIGYEQYF. The CDR3 region has the DNA TGTGCCAGCAGTGAAGGCGGGATTGGGTACGAGCAGTACTTC.

This clonotype came up many times. DNA of the CDR3: TGTGCCAGCAGTTCCGGACAGGACACTGAAGCTTTCTTT. Encoded protein: CASSSGQDTEAFF. The V call is TRBV6-4, the J call TRBJ1-1; 7 bases map to TRBD1. Germline V CDR1 and CDR2: MRHNA, SNTAGT. This CDR3 region has 13 residues. The ends lost 5 bases at V and 3 bases at J; junction bases unmatched: 3.

The V and J genes are TRBV7-9 and TRBJ1-1; 7 bases fit TRBD1. CDR1 and CDR2 from the germline V gene are SEHNR and FQNEAQ (reference sequence). After removal of 1 base from V and 0 bases from J, the junction contained 5 bases not matched to a gene. This CDR3 comprises 16 residues. CDR3 DNA: TGTGCCAGCAGCTTAGTAAGGGGGCTGTTGAACACTGAAGCTTTCTTT. Protein product: CASSLVRGLLNTEAFF.

This clonotype was picked up a small number of times. V gene TRBV10-1 combines with J gene TRBJ2-5; 10 bases map to TRBD1. In germline, CDR1 is WNHNN, CDR2 SYGVQD (reference sequence). CDR3 length equals 17 residues. With 2 bases clipped from V and 2 bases from J, the junction kept 8 bases outside the gene matches. In nucleotides, the CDR3 is TGCGCCAGCAGTGAGGGAAAGACAGGGGGCTGGCAAGAGACCCAGTACTTC. Its protein product is CASSEGKTGGWQETQYF.

The chain joins TRBV4-1 to TRBJ2-5, with TRBD2 as a possible D gene (6 bases). This CDR3 has 13 residues. Deletions cut 8 bases from V and 4 bases from J, with 14 bases between. In germline, CDR1 is MGHRA, CDR2 YSYEKL. CDR3 loop: CASEGRDPETQYF. The DNA for the CDR3 is TGCGCCAGCGAAGGGCGGGACCCAGAGACCCAGTACTTC.

This clonotype was seen only a few times. This chain links TRBV20-1 with TRBJ2-3, with D perhaps TRBD1 or TRBD2 (5 bases each). Trimming removed 6 bases at V and 3 bases at J, with 10 bases between. Germline-derived CDR1 and CDR2 are DFQATT and SNEGSKA (reference sequence). The CDR3 has 12 residues. CDR3 in DNA: TGCAGTGCCCCGGGACGTACAGATACGCAGTATTTT. This translates into CSAPGRTDTQYF.

The chain links TRBV11-3 to TRBJ1-1; D is perhaps TRBD1 (6 bases). This CDR3 region has 15 residues. V lost 3 bases and J lost 4, with 15 bases in between. CDR1 is SGHNT and CDR2 is YENEEA in the germline V gene. CDR3 coding DNA: TGTGCCAGCAGCTTTTGGGCAGGGGCCGGCACTGAAGCTTTCTTT. It specifies CASSFWAGAGTEAFF.

The gene calls are TRBV7-3 and TRBJ2-3, with 8 bases identical to TRBD1. With 5 bases clipped from V and 5 bases from J, the junction kept 6 bases outside the gene matches. The CDR3 has 14 residues. The germline V gene has CDR1 SGHTA and CDR2 FQGTGA. The CDR3 DNA reads as TGTGCCAGCAGCCCGACAGGGGCAGGAGATACGCAGTATTTT. Its translation: CASSPTGAGDTQYF.

This clonotype was observed a single time. The V gene is TRBV20-1, the J gene TRBJ2-5, with 8 bases aligning to TRBD1. Trimming cost V 6 bases and J 4 bases; bases outside gene matches: 13. This CDR3 contains 15 residues. The germline gives CDR1 DFQATT, CDR2 SNEGSKA (reference sequence). The CDR3: CSAPRTGKGPETQYF. The CDR3 nucleotides read TGCAGTGCACCCCGGACAGGGAAGGGCCCAGAGACCCAGTACTTC.

Comment on this clonotype: The final CDR3 position lacks the conserved phenylalanine or tryptophan, pointing to a likely read error. This chain connects TRBV20-1 to TRBJ2-7; the D is unclear. Trimming stripped 4 bases from V and 0 bases from J, with 16 bases between. The CDR3 has 15 amino acids. Germline V gene lookup returns CDR1 DFQATT and CDR2 SNEGSKA (reference sequence). The DNA of the CDR3 is TGCAGTGCTACCACCCCAGCCGGCAACTCCTACGAGCAGTACTTG. Its protein product is CSATTPAGNSYEQYL.

This clonotype appeared many times. This sequence joins TRBV20-1 and TRBJ2-1; 8 bases map to TRBD2. Unmatched junction bases numbered 3, after V lost 0 bases and J lost 5 bases. The CDR3 is 14 amino acids. Germline loops: CDR1 DFQATT, CDR2 SNEGSKA (reference sequence). The CDR3 sequence: CSARDGAGDNEQFF. DNA for the CDR3: TGCAGTGCTAGAGATGGAGCGGGAGACAATGAGCAGTTCTTC.

V gene TRBV7-9 combines with J gene TRBJ2-2; D may be TRBD1 (5 bases). The V gene's germline CDR1 is SEHNR and CDR2 FQNEAQ (reference sequence). With 3 bases removed from V and 2 bases from J, the gap between germline ends came to 13 bases. CDR3 length: 16 amino acids. The CDR3 spells CASSFSGFVNTGELFF. In nucleotides, the CDR3 is TGTGCCAGCAGCTTTTCAGGGTTCGTTAACACCGGGGAGCTGTTTTTT.

Only a few counts were recorded for this clonotype. The chain links TRBV20-1 to TRBJ2-7; no reliable D call. V lost 0 bases and J lost 0, with 9 bases in between. In germline, CDR1 is DFQATT, CDR2 SNEGSKA (reference sequence). This CDR3 is 14 amino acids long. The CDR3 sequence is CSARDSGSSYEQYF. CDR3 DNA sequence: TGCAGTGCTAGAGATAGTGGCAGCTCCTACGAGCAGTACTTC.

In its sample, this clonotype was seen many times. The rearrangement joins TRBV2 to TRBJ1-4; D is ambiguous. The V gene's germline CDR1 is SNHLY and CDR2 FYNNEI. V gave up 8 bases and J gave up 7 bases, with 17 bases separating them. The CDR3 spans 14 residues. DNA for the CDR3: TGTGCCAGCGGGCGGGCCGAATCGTTTGAAAAACTGTTTTTT. It specifies CASGRAESFEKLFF.

The genes are TRBV14 and TRBJ2-1; 9 bases align to TRBD2. This CDR3 contains 13 residues. With 5 bases clipped from V and 7 bases from J, the junction kept 3 bases outside the gene matches. CDR1 SGHDN and CDR2 FVKESK come from the germline V gene. CDR3 loop: CASSNSGGNEQFF. CDR3 nucleotides: TGTGCCAGCAGCAATAGCGGGGGAAATGAGCAGTTCTTC.

Notes on this clonotype: Here the CDR3 omits its conserved ending phenylalanine or tryptophan, so a read error is the likely source. The chain joins TRBV7-3 to TRBJ2-7; 8 bases map to TRBD1. CDR1 is SGHTA and CDR2 is FQGTGA in the germline V gene. The CDR3 length is 12 residues. V lost 5 bases, J lost 7 bases, and 4 bases stayed unmatched. CDR3 DNA: TGTGCCAGCAGCCAGGGGGCGGGTGAGCAGTACCTC. Protein product: CASSQGAGEQYL.